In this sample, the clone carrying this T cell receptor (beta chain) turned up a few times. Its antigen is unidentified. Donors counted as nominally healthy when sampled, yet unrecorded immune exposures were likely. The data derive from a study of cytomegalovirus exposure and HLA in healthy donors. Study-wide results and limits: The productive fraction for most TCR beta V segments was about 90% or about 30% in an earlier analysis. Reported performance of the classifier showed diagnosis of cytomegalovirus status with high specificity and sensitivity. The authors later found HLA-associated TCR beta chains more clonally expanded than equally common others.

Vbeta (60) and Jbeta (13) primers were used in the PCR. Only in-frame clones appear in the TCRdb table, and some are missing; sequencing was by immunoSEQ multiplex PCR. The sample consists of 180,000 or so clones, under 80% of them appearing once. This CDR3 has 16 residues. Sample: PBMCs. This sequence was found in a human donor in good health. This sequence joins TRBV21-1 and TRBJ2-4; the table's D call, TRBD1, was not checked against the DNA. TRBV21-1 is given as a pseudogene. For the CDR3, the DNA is TGTGCCAGCACCCCACAGGGGGCGGCGACCAAAAACATTCAGTACTTC. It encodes CASTPQGAATKNIQYF.